This is a list of T cell receptor beta chains from one sample in a study of neurological immune-mediated disorders. TCRdb used MiXCR to reprocess the 5' RACE reads, holding one entry per CDR3 protein. The table shows 65,000 to 85,000 distinct CDR3 sequences, with approximately 3.4% occurring only once. The sequencing sample was made of PBMCs. The source of these receptors is a woman aged 45-65 years with multiple sclerosis. Each CDR3 is given with its conserved first and last residue. The order of the fields is V gene, J gene, D gene, clone size, CDR3 protein, CDR3 DNA. D genes are given only for firm matches. Size is omitted from some rows. Given values are once, few, many or a class for expanded clones.

>TRBV11-2|TRBJ2-3|TRBD2|.
CASSTGLPNTDTQYF
TGTGCCAGCAGCACGGGACTACCTAACACAGATACGCAGTATTTT
>TRBV29-1|TRBJ1-1|.|many
CSVDQRGGAEAFF
TGCAGCGTTGATCAGCGGGGTGGGGCGGAAGCTTTCTTT
>TRBV18|TRBJ1-5|.|many
CASSPDSYSNQPQHF
TGTGCCAGCTCACCCGACAGTTATAGCAATCAGCCCCAGCATTTT
>TRBV7-9|TRBJ1-4|.|many
CASRRDRRNEKLFF
TGTGCCAGCAGAAGGGACCGCCGAAATGAAAAACTGTTTTTT
>TRBV24-1|TRBJ2-2|.|many
CATSDPNPGELFF
TGTGCCACCAGTGACCCTAATCCCGGGGAGCTGTTTTTT
>TRBV6-5|TRBJ1-2|.|many
CASSPRASPANYGYTF
TGTGCCAGCAGCCCCCGCGCGTCACCAGCTAACTATGGCTACACCTTC
>TRBV7-2|TRBJ2-7|TRBD1|.
CASTRQGTGTYEQYF
TGTGCCAGCACTCGACAGGGGACAGGAACCTACGAGCAGTACTTC
>TRBV20-1|TRBJ2-5|.|many
CSARDDNQETQYF
TGCAGTGCTAGAGATGACAACCAAGAGACCCAGTACTTC
>TRBV20-1|TRBJ2-5|TRBD2|many
CSARMAGGDQETQYF
TGCAGTGCTAGGATGGCGGGGGGGGACCAAGAGACCCAGTACTTC
>TRBV7-2|TRBJ2-1|.|many
CASSPLSSDYNEQFF
TGTGCCAGCAGCCCCCTGTCTAGCGACTACAATGAGCAGTTCTTC
>TRBV6-5|TRBJ2-2|.|many
CASSYGVTDGELFF
TGTGCCAGCAGTTATGGAGTTACAGACGGGGAGCTGTTTTTT
>TRBV6-2/TRBV6-3|TRBJ2-3|TRBD2|many
CASEIAGGSTDTQYF
TGTGCCAGCGAAATAGCGGGAGGAAGCACAGATACGCAGTATTTT
>TRBV28|TRBJ1-2|TRBD1|many
CASSSAPGQGGKYGYTF
TGTGCCAGCAGTTCCGCCCCGGGACAGGGGGGGAAATATGGCTACACCTTC
>TRBV4-2|TRBJ1-3|.|many
CASSQGRGASGNTIYF
TGTGCCAGCAGCCAAGGGCGTGGAGCTTCTGGAAACACCATATATTTT
>TRBV3-1|TRBJ2-5|.|many
CASSQDLTQYF
TGTGCCAGCAGCCAAGATTTGACCCAGTACTTC
>TRBV20-1|TRBJ1-1|.|many
CSAIRTYTEAFF
TGCAGTGCTATCCGGACCTACACTGAAGCTTTCTTT
>TRBV5-1|TRBJ2-2|.|many
CASSSYSFTGELFF
TGCGCCAGCAGCAGCTACAGCTTTACCGGGGAGCTGTTTTTT
>TRBV5-1|TRBJ2-3|TRBD1|many
CASSDAGGWTDTQYF
TGCGCCAGCAGCGATGCAGGGGGTTGGACAGATACGCAGTATTTT
>TRBV10-2|TRBJ1-5|.|many
CASSPGTPSNQPQHF
TGCGCCAGCAGTCCCGGGACACCTAGCAATCAGCCCCAGCATTTT
>TRBV4-1|TRBJ1-2|.|.
CASSQEQGNYGYTF
TGCGCCAGCAGCCAAGAACAGGGAAACTATGGCTACACCTTC
>TRBV5-1|TRBJ1-2|.|many
CASSLAVGSGYTF
TGCGCCAGCAGCTTGGCGGTCGGAAGTGGCTACACCTTC
>TRBV6-7|TRBJ1-4|.|many
CASSSFAPTNEKLFF
TGTGCCAGCAGCTCCTTCGCTCCAACTAATGAAAAACTGTTTTTT
>TRBV6-5|TRBJ1-5|TRBD1|many
CASSGTGNQPQHF
TGTGCCAGCAGTGGGACAGGGAATCAGCCCCAGCATTTT
>TRBV5-1|TRBJ2-5|.|many
CASSLYGAAQETQYF
TGCGCCAGCAGCTTGTACGGGGCGGCCCAAGAGACCCAGTACTTC
>TRBV4-2|TRBJ2-7|TRBD1|many
CASSRGTGNLREQYF
TGTGCCAGCAGCCGAGGGACAGGGAACCTACGCGAGCAGTACTTC
>TRBV7-9|TRBJ2-7|.|many
CASSLAITSRTYEQYF
TGTGCCAGCAGCTTAGCGATCACTAGCCGAACCTACGAGCAGTACTTC
>TRBV6-6|TRBJ1-2|TRBD1|many
CASSKGGDYGYTF
TGTGCCAGCAGCAAAGGGGGCGACTATGGCTACACCTTC
>TRBV7-6|TRBJ2-3|TRBD2|many
CASSLEDVTSGGHTDTQYF
TGTGCCAGCAGCTTAGAGGACGTGACTAGCGGGGGGCACACAGATACGCAGTATTTT
>TRBV5-1|TRBJ2-7|.|many
CASSPWDTGPSYEQYF
TGCGCCAGCAGCCCCTGGGATACAGGGCCCTCCTACGAGCAGTACTTC
>TRBV7-2|TRBJ1-2|.|many
CASSRTREHGYTF
TGTGCCAGCAGCAGGACACGGGAACATGGCTACACCTTC
>TRBV6-5|TRBJ2-7|TRBD2|many
CASGLDGRSYEQYF
TGTGCCAGCGGGTTGGACGGGAGGTCCTACGAGCAGTACTTC
>TRBV3-1|TRBJ2-7|.|many
CASSQMPNYEQYF
TGTGCCAGCAGCCAAATGCCTAACTACGAGCAGTACTTC
>TRBV20-1|TRBJ2-2|.|.
CSAWGWRGTGELFF
TGCAGTGCGTGGGGGTGGAGGGGCACCGGGGAGCTGTTTTTT
>TRBV13|TRBJ2-3|TRBD2|many
CASSLVTSGRTDTQYF
TGTGCCAGCAGCTTAGTGACTAGCGGGAGAACAGATACGCAGTATTTT
>TRBV15|TRBJ1-1|.|many
CATSRDLGYPTEAFF
TGTGCCACCAGCAGAGATTTGGGGTATCCCACTGAAGCTTTCTTT
>TRBV20-1|TRBJ1-6|.|many
CSAITTGANSPLHF
TGCAGTGCGATTACGACGGGCGCTAATTCACCCCTCCACTTT
>TRBV5-1|TRBJ1-1|.|many
CASSLVGQLNTEAFF
TGCGCCAGCAGCTTGGTGGGGCAGTTGAACACTGAAGCTTTCTTT
>TRBV5-6|TRBJ1-2|.|many
CASSPLQEVYGYTF
TGTGCCAGCAGCCCATTACAGGAAGTCTATGGCTACACCTTC
>TRBV20-1|TRBJ2-1|.|large
CSARVLAGNEQFF
TGCAGTGCTAGAGTACTAGCTGGCAATGAGCAGTTCTTC
>TRBV7-2|TRBJ1-2|TRBD1|many
CASSLQGNYGYTF
TGTGCCAGCAGCCTACAGGGGAACTATGGCTACACCTTC
>TRBV20-1|TRBJ2-1|TRBD2|many
CSARSIGRESGEQFF
TGCAGTGCTAGAAGCATCGGGCGGGAGAGCGGTGAGCAGTTCTTC
>TRBV7-8|TRBJ2-5|TRBD2|many
CASRQTSGRETQYF
TGTGCCAGCAGGCAGACTAGCGGGAGAGAGACCCAGTACTTC
>TRBV29-1|TRBJ2-1|.|many
CSVDRYNEQFF
TGCAGCGTGGACAGATACAATGAGCAGTTCTTC
>TRBV5-1|TRBJ1-2|TRBD1|.
CASSLDRIYGYTF
TGCGCCAGCAGCCTGGACAGGATTTATGGCTACACCTTC
>TRBV7-8|TRBJ2-2|.|many
CASSLVGGRNTGELFF
TGTGCCAGCAGCTTAGTTGGCGGCAGGAACACCGGGGAGCTGTTTTTT
>TRBV6-6|TRBJ2-1|TRBD2|many
CASSYSLAGINEQFF
TGTGCCAGCAGTTACTCACTAGCGGGCATCAATGAGCAGTTCTTC
>TRBV20-1|TRBJ2-3|.|many
CSALVADTQYF
TGCAGTGCCCTGGTCGCAGATACGCAGTATTTT
>TRBV6-6|TRBJ1-6|.|many
CASSYSINSPLHF
TGTGCCAGCAGTTACTCGATCAATTCACCCCTCCACTTT
>TRBV11-2|TRBJ2-7|.|.
CASSLKVGGSGYEQYF
TGTGCCAGCAGCTTGAAGGTTGGGGGGAGTGGCTACGAGCAGTACTTC
>TRBV10-3|TRBJ1-2|.|many
CAISEPGYSNYGYTF
TGTGCCATCAGTGAGCCAGGTTACTCTAACTATGGCTACACCTTC
>TRBV28|TRBJ2-1|TRBD1|many
CASRLLSYGQGYNEQFF
TGTGCCAGCAGACTACTCTCCTACGGACAGGGTTACAATGAGCAGTTCTTC
>TRBV3-1|TRBJ1-1|.|.
CASSQEVGSPEAFF
TGTGCCAGCAGCCAAGAGGTGGGGTCTCCTGAAGCTTTCTTT
>TRBV7-2|TRBJ2-2|.|many
CASSLAYWRTGELFF
TGTGCCAGCAGCTTAGCGTATTGGCGCACCGGGGAGCTGTTTTTT